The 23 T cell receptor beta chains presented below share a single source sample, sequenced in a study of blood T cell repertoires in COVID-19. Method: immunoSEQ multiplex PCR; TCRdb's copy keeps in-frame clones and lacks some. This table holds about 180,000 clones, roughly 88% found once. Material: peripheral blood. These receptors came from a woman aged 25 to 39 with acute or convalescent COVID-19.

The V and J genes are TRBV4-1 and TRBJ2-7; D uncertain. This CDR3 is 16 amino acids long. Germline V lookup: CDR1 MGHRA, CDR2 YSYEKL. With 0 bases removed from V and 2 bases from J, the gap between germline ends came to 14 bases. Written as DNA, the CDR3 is TGCGCCAGCAGCCAAGATCCATATTCCAGGACCTACGAGCAGTACTTC. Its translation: CASSQDPYSRTYEQYF.

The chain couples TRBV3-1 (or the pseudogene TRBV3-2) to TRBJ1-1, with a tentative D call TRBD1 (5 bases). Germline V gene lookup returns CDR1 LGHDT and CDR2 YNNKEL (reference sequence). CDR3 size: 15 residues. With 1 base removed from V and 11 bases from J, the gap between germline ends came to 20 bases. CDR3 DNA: TGTGCCAGCAGCCAAGTGGGGGGTGCTCTGGCCGCGGCTTTCTTT. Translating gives CASSQVGGALAAAFF.

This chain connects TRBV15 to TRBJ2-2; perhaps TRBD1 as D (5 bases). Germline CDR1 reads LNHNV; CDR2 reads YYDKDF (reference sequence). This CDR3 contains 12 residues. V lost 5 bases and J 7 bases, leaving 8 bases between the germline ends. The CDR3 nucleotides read TGTGCCACCAGCCAGGGTTACGGGGAGCTGTTTTTT. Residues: CATSQGYGELFF.

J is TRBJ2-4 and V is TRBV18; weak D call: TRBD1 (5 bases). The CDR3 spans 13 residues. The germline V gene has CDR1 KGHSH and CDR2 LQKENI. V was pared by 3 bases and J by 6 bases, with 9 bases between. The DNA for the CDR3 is TGTGCCAGCTCACCGCTAAGGGGAAACATTCAGTACTTC. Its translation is CASSPLRGNIQYF.

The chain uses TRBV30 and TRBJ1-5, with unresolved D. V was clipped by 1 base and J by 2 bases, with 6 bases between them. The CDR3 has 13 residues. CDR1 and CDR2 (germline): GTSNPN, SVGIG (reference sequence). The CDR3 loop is CAWSDRGNQPQHF. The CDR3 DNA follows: TGTGCCTGGAGTGACCGAGGCAATCAGCCCCAGCATTTT.

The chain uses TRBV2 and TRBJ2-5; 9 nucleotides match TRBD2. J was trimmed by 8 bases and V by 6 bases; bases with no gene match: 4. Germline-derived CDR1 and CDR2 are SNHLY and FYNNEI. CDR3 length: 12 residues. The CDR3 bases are TGTGCCAGCAGCGAGGGACTAGCCACCCAGTACTTC. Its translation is CASSEGLATQYF.

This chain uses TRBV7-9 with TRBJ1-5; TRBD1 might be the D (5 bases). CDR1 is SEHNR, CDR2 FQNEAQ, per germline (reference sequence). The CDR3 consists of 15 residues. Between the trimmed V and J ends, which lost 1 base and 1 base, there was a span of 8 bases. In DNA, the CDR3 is TGTGCCAGCAGCTTAGGGGACTCAAGCAATCAGCCCCAGCATTTT. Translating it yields CASSLGDSSNQPQHF.

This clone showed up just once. Here the CDR3 DNA reads TGTGCCACCTACCGGGACAGGGGGTCCTACGAGCAGTACTTC. Translation: CATYRDRGSYEQYF. This chain links TRBV28 with TRBJ2-7; TRBD1 agrees at 11 bases. This CDR3 contains 14 residues. V was clipped by 10 bases and J by 1 base; unmatched bases: 6. Germline V gene sequence: CDR1 MDHEN, CDR2 SYDVKM. Full variable domain (rest looked up from reference TRBV28 and TRBJ2-7): DVKVTQSSRYLVKRTGEKVFLECVQDMDHENMFWYRQDPGLGLRLIYFSYDVKMKEKGDIPEGYSVSREKKERFSLILESASTNQTSMYLCATYRDRGSYEQYFGPGTRLTVT.

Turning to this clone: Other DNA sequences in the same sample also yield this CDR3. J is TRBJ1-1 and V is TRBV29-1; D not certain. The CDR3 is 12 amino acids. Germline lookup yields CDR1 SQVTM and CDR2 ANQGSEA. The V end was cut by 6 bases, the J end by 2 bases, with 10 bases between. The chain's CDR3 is CSVGGGNTEAFF. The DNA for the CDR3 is TGCAGCGTGGGTGGAGGCAACACTGAAGCTTTCTTT.

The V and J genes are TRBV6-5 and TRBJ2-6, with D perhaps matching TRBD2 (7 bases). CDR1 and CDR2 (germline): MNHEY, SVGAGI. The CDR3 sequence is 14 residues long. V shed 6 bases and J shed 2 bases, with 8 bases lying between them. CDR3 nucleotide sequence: TGTGCCAGCAGAGGGGGGGCTGGGGCCAACGTCCTGACTTTC. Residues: CASRGGAGANVLTF.

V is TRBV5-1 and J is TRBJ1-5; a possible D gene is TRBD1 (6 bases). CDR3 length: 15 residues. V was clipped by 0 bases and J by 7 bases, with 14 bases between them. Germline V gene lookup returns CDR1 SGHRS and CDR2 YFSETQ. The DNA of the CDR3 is TGCGCCAGCAGCTTGGCGGGGGGCTTAGGACAGCCCCAGCATTTT. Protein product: CASSLAGGLGQPQHF.

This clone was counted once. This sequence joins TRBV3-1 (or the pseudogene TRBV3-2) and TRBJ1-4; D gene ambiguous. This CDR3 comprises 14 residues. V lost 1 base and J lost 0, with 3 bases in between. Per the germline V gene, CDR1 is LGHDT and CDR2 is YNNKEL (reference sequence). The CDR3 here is CASSQAPTNEKLFF. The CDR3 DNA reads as TGTGCCAGCAGCCAAGCTCCAACTAATGAAAAACTGTTTTTT.

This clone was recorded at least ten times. CDR3 region: CASSLAANTGELFF. CDR3 coding DNA: TGCGCCAGCAGCTTGGCCGCGAACACCGGGGAGCTGTTTTTT. V is TRBV5-1 and J is TRBJ2-2; unclear D gene. The CDR3 covers 14 residues. Germline V CDR1 and CDR2: SGHRS, YFSETQ. Trimming stripped 0 bases from V and 0 bases from J, with 3 bases between.

The CDR3 here is CATSRGGFGQPQHF. The CDR3 coding sequence is TGTGCCACCAGCAGGGGGGGTTTTGGGCAGCCCCAGCATTTT. V is TRBV15 and J is TRBJ1-5; D perhaps matches TRBD1 (5 bases). This CDR3 has 14 amino acids. Germline CDR1 is LNHNV and CDR2 is YYDKDF (reference sequence). Trimming took off 3 bases at V and 7 bases at J, with 13 bases between the two ends.

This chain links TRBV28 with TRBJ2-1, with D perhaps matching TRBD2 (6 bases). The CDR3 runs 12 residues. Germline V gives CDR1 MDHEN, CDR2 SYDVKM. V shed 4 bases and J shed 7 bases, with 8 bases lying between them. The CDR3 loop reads CASSYGGNEQFF. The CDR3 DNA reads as TGTGCCAGCAGTTACGGGGGTAATGAGCAGTTCTTC.

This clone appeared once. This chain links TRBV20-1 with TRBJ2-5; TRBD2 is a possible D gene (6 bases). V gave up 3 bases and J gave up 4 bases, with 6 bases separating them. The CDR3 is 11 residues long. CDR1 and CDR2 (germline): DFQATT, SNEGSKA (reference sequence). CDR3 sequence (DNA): TGCAGTGCTAGGGGGGGAGAGACCCAGTACTTC. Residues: CSARGGETQYF.

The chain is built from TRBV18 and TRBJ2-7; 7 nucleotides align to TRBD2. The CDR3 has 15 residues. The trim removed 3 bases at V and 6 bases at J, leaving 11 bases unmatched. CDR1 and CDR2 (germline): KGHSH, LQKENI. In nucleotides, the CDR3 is TGTGCCAGCTCACCCTTAAACGTGGGAGGGATCGAGCAGTACTTC. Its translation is CASSPLNVGGIEQYF.

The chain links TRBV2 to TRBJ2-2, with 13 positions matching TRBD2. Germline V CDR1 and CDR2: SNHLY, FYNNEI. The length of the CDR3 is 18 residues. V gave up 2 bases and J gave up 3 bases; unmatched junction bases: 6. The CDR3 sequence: CASSERVGLAGDTGELFF. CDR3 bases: TGTGCCAGCAGTGAACGGGTCGGACTAGCGGGAGACACCGGGGAGCTGTTTTTT.

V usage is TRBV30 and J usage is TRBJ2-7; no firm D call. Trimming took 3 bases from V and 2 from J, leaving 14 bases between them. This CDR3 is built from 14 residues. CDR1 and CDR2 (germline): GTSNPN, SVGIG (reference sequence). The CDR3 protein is CAWRALSVAYEQYF. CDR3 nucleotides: TGTGCCTGGAGGGCCTTAAGCGTGGCCTACGAGCAGTACTTC. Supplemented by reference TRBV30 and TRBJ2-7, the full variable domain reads SQTIHQWPATLVQPVGSPLSLECTVEGTSNPNLYWYRQAAGRGLQLLFYSVGIGQISSEVPQNLSASRPQDRQFILSSKKLLLSDSGFYLCAWRALSVAYEQYFGPGTRLTVT.

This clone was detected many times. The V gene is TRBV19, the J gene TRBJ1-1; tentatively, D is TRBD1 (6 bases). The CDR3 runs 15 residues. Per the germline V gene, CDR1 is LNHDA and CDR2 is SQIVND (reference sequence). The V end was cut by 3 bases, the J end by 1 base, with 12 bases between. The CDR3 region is CASSIATGSNTEAFF. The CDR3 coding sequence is TGTGCCAGTAGTATCGCGACAGGTTCGAACACTGAAGCTTTCTTT.

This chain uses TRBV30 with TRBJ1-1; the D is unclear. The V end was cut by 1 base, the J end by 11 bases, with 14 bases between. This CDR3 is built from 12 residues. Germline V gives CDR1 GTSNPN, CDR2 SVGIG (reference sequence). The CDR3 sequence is CAWSGGPLRAFF. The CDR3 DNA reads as TGTGCCTGGAGTGGAGGGCCCCTAAGGGCTTTCTTT.

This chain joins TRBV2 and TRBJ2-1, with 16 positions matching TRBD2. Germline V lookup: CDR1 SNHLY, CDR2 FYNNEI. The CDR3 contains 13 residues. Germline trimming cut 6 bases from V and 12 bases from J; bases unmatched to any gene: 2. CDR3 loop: CASRGLAGGVQFF. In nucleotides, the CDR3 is TGTGCCAGCAGGGGACTAGCGGGGGGGGTGCAGTTCTTC.

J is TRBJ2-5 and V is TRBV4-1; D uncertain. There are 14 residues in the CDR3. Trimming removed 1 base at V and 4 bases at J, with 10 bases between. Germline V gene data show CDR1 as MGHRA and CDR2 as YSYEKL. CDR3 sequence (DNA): TGCGCCAGCAGCCAAGGGCTCCGCCTAGAGACCCAGTACTTC. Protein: CASSQGLRLETQYF.